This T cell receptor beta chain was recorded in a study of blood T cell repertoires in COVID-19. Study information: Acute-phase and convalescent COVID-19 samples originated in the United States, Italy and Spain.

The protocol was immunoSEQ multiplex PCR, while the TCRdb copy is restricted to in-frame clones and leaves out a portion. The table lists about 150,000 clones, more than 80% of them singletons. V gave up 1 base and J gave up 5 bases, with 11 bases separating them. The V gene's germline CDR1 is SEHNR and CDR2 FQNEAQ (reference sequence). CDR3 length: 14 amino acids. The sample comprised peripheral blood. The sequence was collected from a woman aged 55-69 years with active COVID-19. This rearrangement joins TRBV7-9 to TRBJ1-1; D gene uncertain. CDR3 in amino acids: CASSLDPSGTEAFF. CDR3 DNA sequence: TGTGCCAGCAGCTTAGACCCTTCAGGAACTGAAGCTTTCTTT.